This T cell receptor (beta chain) is from a study of T cell repertoires in cytomegalovirus infection. Overall study results and limits: The cumulative frequency of public TCR beta families identified carriers of CMV plus the relevant HLA.

Each CDR3 protein gets one entry after TCRdb re-called the reads with MiXCR. The table shows 740,000 or so distinct CDR3 sequences, with less than 40% occurring only once. This clonotype was counted only a few times. Its antigen is unidentified. The CDR3 has 15 residues. V lost 6 bases and J 4 bases, leaving 22 bases between the germline ends. Germline-derived CDR1 and CDR2 are SQVTM and ANQGSEA. The V call is TRBV29-1, the J call TRBJ2-7; the D is unclear. This sequence originates from a human donor in good health (CMV status not recorded). Some clones in this sample may be carry-over from other donors' samples. The source material was PBMCs. CDR3 loop: CSVSSWADLGYEQYF. CDR3 DNA: TGCAGCGTATCTTCTTGGGCAGACCTGGGTTACGAGCAGTACTTC.